This T cell receptor beta chain was recorded in a study of blood T cell repertoires in COVID-19. At the level of the study: Acute and convalescent COVID-19 samples came from the United States, Italy and Spain. In each case, the material was cDNA or gDNA derived from T cells, B-cell-depleted T cells, or PBMCs.

Methods used by the authors: Reference gene primer amplification in the assay estimated nucleated cell counts. The protocol was immunoSEQ multiplex PCR, while the TCRdb copy is restricted to in-frame clones and leaves out a portion. The D gene and trimming were derived from the DNA, and the V and J assignments and clone size from that table. There are 100,000 to 150,000 clones in the sample; approximately 88% occur only once, and around a tenth lies in the top ten. This CDR3 has 15 residues. Germline V gene lookup returns CDR1 LNHDA and CDR2 SQIVND (reference sequence). V gave up 6 bases and J gave up 3 bases; unmatched junction bases: 10.

The sample taken for sequencing was peripheral blood. V is TRBV19 and J is TRBJ1-1; TRBD1 matches at 7 bases. This sequence originates from a man aged 50 or older with acute or convalescent COVID-19. The CDR3 loop reads CASSPTPGGYTEAFF. Written as DNA, the CDR3 is TGTGCCAGTAGCCCTACCCCAGGGGGTTACACTGAAGCTTTCTTT.